The clone carrying this T cell receptor beta chain has ten or more counts. The antigen remains undetermined. Subjects with ophthalmopathy showed a Clinical Activity Score no lower than 3, a NOSPECS grade no lower than 4, and a duration shorter than 3 months. For the diagnoses, clinical symptoms, serum thyroxine and TRAb, thyroid ultrasound and orbital computed tomography were used. V dropped 0 bases and J dropped 8 bases, with 11 bases sitting between them. This CDR3 contains 14 residues. Germline CDR1 SGHAT, CDR2 FQNNGV. This sample is drawn from a study of T cells in Graves' hyperthyroidism and ophthalmopathy. Study-wide results and caveats: In blood, most of the thyroid clonotypes expanded above 0.001 were also present. A model of 13 V-J pairs discriminated ophthalmopathy from stable hyperthyroidism.

From RNA transcripts, TCR beta CDR3 regions were amplified. The HTBI primer set served for first-round RT-PCR of the TCR CDR3. TCRdb re-called the multiplex PCR reads with MiXCR, one entry per CDR3 protein. The sample has fewer than 750,000 distinct CDR3 sequences; approximately 15% are singletons. The rearrangement uses TRBV11-2 and TRBJ2-4; no clear D gene. Material: blood. The source is a woman in her forties or fifties with Graves' ophthalmopathy. The CDR3 coding sequence is TGTGCCAGCAGCTTAGATCGGCCAGAGGACATTCAGTACTTC. Residues: CASSLDRPEDIQYF.